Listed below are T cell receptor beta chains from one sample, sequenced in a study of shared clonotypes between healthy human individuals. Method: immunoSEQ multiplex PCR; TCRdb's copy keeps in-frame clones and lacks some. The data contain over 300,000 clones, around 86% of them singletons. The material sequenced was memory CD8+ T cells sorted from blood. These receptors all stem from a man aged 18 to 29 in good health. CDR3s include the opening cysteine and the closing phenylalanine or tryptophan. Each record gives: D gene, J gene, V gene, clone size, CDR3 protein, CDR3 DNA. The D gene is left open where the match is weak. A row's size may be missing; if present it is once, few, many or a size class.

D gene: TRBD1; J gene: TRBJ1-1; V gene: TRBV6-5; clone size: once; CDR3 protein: CASSAGQGAEAFF; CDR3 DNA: TGTGCCAGCAGCGCCGGACAGGGGGCAGAAGCTTTCTTT
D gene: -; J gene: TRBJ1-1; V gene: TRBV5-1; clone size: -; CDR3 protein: CASRPVGGPTEAFF; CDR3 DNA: TGCGCCAGCAGACCAGTCGGGGGGCCCACTGAAGCTTTCTTT
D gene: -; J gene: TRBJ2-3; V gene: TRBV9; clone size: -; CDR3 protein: CASSVGTRVDTQYF; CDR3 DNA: TGTGCCAGCAGCGTAGGCACTAGGGTAGATACGCAGTATTTT
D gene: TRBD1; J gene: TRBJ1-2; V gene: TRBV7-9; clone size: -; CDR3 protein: CASSPSGQGYGYTF; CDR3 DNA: TGTGCCAGCAGCCCGTCGGGACAGGGGTATGGCTACACCTTC
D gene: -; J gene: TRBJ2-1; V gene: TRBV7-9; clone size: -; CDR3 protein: CASSWNYNEQFF; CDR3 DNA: TGTGCCAGCAGCTGGAACTACAATGAGCAGTTCTTC
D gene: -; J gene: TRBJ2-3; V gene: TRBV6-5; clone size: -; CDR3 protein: CASSYLPRRSTDTQYF; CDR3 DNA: TGTGCCAGCAGTTACCTTCCCAGGAGAAGCACAGATACGCAGTATTTT
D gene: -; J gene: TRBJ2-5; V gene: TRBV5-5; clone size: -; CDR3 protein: CASSLTRGETQYF; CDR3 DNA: TGTGCCAGCAGCTTGACACGCGGAGAGACCCAGTACTTC
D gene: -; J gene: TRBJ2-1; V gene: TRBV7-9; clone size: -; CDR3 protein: CASSLGWQGDNEQFF; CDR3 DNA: TGTGCCAGCAGCTTAGGCTGGCAGGGAGACAATGAGCAGTTCTTC
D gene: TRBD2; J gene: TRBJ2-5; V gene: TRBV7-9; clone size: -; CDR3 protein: CASSLYVAGGQETQYF; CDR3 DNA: TGTGCCAGCAGCTTATACGTAGCGGGGGGCCAAGAGACCCAGTACTTC
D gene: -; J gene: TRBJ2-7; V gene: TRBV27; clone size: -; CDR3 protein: CASSSGVEQYF; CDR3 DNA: TGTGCCAGCAGTTCCGGGGTGGAGCAGTACTTC
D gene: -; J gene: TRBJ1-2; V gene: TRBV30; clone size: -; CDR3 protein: CAWSVTPLGRLLLGNYGYTF; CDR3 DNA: TGTGCCTGGAGTGTAACCCCCCTCGGCAGACTACTCCTCGGGAACTATGGCTACACCTTC
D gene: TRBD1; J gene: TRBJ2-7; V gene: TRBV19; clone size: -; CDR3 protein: CASSPRTGTGGSSQYF; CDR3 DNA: TGTGCCAGTAGCCCACGAACCGGGACAGGGGGCTCTTCGCAGTACTTC
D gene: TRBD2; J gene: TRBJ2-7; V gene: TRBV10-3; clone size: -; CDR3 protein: CAISRGGSSGSSYEQYF; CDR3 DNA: TGTGCCATCTCTAGGGGGGGGTCTAGCGGGAGCTCCTACGAGCAGTACTTC
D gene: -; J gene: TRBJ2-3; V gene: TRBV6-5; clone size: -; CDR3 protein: CASSYSGGDTQYF; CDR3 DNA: TGTGCCAGCAGTTACTCCGGGGGAGATACGCAGTATTTT
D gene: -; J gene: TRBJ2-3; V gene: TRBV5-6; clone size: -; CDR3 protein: CASSTGTLNTDTQYF; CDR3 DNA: TGTGCCAGCAGCACCGGGACTCTAAACACAGATACGCAGTATTTT
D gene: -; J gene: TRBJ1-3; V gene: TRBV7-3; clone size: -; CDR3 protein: CASSPDSGNTIYF; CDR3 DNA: TGTGCCAGCAGCCCGGACTCTGGAAACACCATATATTTT
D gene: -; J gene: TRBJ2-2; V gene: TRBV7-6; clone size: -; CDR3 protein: CASSLEADRGGYTGELFF; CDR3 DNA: TGTGCCAGCAGCTTAGAAGCGGACCGGGGTGGCTACACCGGGGAGCTGTTTTTT
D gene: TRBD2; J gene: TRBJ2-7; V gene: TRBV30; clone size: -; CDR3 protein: CAWHGGTSGRYEQYF; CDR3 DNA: TGTGCCTGGCATGGGGGGACTAGCGGGAGATACGAGCAGTACTTC
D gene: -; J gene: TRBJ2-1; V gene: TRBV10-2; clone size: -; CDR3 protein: CASSGIWYNEQFF; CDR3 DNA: TGCGCCAGCAGCGGGATTTGGTACAATGAGCAGTTCTTC
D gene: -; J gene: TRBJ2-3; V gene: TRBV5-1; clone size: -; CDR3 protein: CASSLTGLLGATDTQYF; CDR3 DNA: TGCGCCAGCAGCCTAACGGGCCTTCTAGGGGCCACAGATACGCAGTATTTT
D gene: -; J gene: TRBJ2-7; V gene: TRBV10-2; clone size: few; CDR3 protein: CASSDLYEQYF; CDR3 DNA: TGCGCCAGCAGTGATCTATACGAGCAGTACTTC
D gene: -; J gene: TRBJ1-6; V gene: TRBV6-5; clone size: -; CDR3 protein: CASTNTDLSSPLHF; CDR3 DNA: TGTGCCAGCACCAATACCGACTTGAGCTCACCCCTCCACTTT
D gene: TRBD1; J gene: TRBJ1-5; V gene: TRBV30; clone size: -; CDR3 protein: CAWSQGAGFRPQHF; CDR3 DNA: TGTGCCTGGAGTCAGGGGGCCGGGTTTCGGCCCCAGCATTTT
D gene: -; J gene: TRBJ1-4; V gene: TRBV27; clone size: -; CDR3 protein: CASSGVATNEKLFF; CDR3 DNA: TGTGCCAGCAGTGGGGTTGCAACTAATGAAAAACTGTTTTTT
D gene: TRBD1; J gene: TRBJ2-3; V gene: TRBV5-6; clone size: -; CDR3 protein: CASSLAGTGGPDTQYF; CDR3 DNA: TGTGCCAGCAGCTTGGCCGGGACAGGGGGCCCCGATACGCAGTATTTT
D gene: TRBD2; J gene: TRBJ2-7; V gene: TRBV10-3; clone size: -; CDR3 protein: CAISRGGSSHEQYF; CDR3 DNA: TGTGCCATCAGTAGGGGCGGGAGTTCCCACGAGCAGTACTTC
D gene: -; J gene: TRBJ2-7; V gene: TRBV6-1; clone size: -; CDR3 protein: CASKTAAYEQYF; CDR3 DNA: TGTGCCAGCAAAACAGCTGCCTACGAGCAGTACTTC
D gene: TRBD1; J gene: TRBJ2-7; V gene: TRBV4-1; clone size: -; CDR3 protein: CASSPFQGDRVLEQYF; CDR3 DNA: TGCGCCAGCAGCCCCTTCCAGGGGGACAGGGTACTCGAGCAGTACTTC
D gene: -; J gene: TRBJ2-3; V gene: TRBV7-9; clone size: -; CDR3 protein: CASSFMEVEADTQYF; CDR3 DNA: TGTGCCAGCAGCTTCATGGAAGTGGAAGCAGATACGCAGTATTTT
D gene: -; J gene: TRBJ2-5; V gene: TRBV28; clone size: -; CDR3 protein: CASSPAGSLETQYF; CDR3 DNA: TGTGCCAGCAGTCCCGCCGGGAGTTTGGAGACCCAGTACTTC
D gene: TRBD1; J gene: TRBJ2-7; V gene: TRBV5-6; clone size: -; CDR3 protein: CASSLTGTGNEQYF; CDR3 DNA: TGTGCCAGCAGCTTAACCGGGACAGGGAACGAGCAGTACTTC
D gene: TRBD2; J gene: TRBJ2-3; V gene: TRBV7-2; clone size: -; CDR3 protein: CASSLATSRLEDTQYF; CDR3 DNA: TGTGCCAGCAGCTTGGCGACTAGCCGGTTGGAAGATACGCAGTATTTT
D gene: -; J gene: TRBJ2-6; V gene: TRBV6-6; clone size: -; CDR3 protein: CASSSRRAGANVLTF; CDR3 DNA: TGTGCCAGCAGTTCCCGCAGGGCTGGGGCCAACGTCCTGACTTTC
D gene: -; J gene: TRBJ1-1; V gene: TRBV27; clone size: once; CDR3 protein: CASRDTGNVGAFF; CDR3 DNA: TGTGCCAGCAGGGACACGGGTAACGTGGGAGCTTTCTTT
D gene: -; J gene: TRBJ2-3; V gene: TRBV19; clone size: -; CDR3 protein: CASSISGRWGEDTQYF; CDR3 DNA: TGTGCCAGTAGTATATCAGGCAGATGGGGAGAAGATACGCAGTATTTT
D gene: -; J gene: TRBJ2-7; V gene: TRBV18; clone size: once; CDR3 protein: CASSPGPDESSYEQYF; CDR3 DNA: TGTGCCAGCTCACCCGGGCCTGATGAGAGCTCCTACGAGCAGTACTTC
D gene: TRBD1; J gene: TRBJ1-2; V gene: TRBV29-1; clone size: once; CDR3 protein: CSARTGEDYGYTF; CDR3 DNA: TGCAGCGCCCGGACAGGAGAGGACTATGGCTACACCTTC
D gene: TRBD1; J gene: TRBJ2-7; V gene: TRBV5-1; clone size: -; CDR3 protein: CASDPGTGVYEQYF; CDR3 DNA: TGCGCCAGCGACCCGGGGACAGGGGTTTACGAGCAGTACTTC
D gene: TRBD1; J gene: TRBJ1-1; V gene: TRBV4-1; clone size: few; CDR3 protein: CASSQVPTGLNTEAFF; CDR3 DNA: TGCGCCAGCAGCCAAGTCCCGACAGGGCTGAACACTGAAGCTTTCTTT
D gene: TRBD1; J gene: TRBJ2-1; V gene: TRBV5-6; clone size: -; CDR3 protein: CASSTGQDFYNEQFF; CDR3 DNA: TGTGCCAGCAGCACGGGACAGGATTTCTACAATGAGCAGTTCTTC
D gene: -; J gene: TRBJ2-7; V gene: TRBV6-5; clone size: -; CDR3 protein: CASSYSRSPYEQYF; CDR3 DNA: TGTGCCAGCAGTTACTCGCGCAGCCCCTACGAGCAGTACTTC